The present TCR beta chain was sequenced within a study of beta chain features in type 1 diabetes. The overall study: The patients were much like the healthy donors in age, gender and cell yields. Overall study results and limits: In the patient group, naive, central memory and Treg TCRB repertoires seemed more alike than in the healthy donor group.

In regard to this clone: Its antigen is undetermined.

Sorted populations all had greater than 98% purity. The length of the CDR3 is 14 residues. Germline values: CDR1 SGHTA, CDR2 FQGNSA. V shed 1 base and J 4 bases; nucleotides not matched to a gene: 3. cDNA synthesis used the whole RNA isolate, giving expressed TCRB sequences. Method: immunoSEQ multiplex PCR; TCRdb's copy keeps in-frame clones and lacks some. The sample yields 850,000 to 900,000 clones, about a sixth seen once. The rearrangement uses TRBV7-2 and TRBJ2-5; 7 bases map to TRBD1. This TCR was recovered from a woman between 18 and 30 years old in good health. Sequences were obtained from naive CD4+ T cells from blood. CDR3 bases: TGTGCCAGCAGCTTAGGCCCAGGGGGAGAGACCCAGTACTTC. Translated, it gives CASSLGPGGETQYF.